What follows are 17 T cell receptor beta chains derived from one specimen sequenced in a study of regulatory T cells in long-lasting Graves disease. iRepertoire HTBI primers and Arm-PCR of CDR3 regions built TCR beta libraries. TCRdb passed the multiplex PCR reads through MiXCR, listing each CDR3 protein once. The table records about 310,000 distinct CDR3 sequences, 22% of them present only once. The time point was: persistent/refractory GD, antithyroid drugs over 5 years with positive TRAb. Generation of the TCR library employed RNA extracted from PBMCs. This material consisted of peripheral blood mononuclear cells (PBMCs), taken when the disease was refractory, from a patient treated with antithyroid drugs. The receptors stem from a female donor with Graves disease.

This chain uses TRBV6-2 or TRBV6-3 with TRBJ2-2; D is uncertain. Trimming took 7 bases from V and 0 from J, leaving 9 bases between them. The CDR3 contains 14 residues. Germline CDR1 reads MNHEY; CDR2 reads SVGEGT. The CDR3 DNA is TGTGCCAGCATTAGGGCCTCGAACACCGGGGAGCTGTTTTTT. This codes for CASIRASNTGELFF.

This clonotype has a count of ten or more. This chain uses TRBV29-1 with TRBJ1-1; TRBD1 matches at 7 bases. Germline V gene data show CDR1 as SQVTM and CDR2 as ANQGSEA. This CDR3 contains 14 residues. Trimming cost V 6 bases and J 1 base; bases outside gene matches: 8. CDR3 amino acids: CSVGTAGGNTEAFF. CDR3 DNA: TGCAGCGTCGGGACAGCCGGAGGGAACACTGAAGCTTTCTTT. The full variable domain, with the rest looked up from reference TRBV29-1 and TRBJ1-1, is SAVISQKPSRDICQRGTSLTIQCQVDSQVTMMFWYRQQPGQSLTLIATANQGSEATYESGFVIDKFPISRPNLTFSTLTVSNMSPEDSSIYLCSVGTAGGNTEAFFGQGTRLTVV.

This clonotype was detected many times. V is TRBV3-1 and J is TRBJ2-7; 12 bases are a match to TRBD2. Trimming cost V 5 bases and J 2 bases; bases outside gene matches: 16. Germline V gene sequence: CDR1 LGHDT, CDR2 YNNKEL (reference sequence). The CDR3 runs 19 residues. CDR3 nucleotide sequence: TGTGCCAGCAGCTCGTACAGGGTGGCTAGCGGGAGGGCCCCCTACGAGCAGTACTTC. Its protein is CASSSYRVASGRAPYEQYF.

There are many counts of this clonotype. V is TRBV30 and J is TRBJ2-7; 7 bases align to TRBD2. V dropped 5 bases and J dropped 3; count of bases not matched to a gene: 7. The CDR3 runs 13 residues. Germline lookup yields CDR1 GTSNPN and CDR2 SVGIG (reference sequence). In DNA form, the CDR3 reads TGTGCCTGGGGACTAGGTCAATACTACGAGCAGTACTTC. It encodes CAWGLGQYYEQYF.

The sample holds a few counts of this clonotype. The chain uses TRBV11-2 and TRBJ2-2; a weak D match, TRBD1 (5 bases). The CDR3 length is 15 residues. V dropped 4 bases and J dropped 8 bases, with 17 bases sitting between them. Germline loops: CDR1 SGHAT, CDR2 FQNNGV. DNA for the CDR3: TGTGCCAGCAGCTCCCCCCGGGCCTCAGGGGGGGAGCTGTTTTTT. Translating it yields CASSSPRASGGELFF.

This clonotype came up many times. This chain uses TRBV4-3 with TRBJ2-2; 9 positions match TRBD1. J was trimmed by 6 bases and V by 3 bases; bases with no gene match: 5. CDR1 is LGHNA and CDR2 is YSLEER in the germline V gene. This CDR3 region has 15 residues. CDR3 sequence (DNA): TGCGCCAGCAGCCAGGGACAGGGCGGGGCCGGGGAGCTGTTTTTT. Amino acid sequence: CASSQGQGGAGELFF.

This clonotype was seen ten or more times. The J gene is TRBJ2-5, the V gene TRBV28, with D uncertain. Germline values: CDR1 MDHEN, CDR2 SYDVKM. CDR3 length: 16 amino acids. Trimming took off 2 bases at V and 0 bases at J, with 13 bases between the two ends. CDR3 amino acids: CASSLDQDHYQETQYF. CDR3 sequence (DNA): TGTGCCAGCAGTTTAGACCAAGATCACTACCAAGAGACCCAGTACTTC.

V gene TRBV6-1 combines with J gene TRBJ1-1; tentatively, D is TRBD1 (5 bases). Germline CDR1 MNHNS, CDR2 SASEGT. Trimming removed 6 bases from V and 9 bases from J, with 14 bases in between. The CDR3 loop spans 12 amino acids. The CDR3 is CASSHSGWKAFF. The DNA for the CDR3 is TGTGCCAGCAGCCATTCAGGGTGGAAAGCTTTCTTT.

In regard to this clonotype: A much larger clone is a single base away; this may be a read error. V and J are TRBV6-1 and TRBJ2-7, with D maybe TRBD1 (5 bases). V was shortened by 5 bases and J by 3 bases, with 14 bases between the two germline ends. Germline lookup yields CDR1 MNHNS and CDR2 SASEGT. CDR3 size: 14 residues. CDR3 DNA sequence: TGTGCCAGCAGTACTCCGGACACCGTCTACGAGCAGTACTTC. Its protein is CASSTPDTVYEQYF.

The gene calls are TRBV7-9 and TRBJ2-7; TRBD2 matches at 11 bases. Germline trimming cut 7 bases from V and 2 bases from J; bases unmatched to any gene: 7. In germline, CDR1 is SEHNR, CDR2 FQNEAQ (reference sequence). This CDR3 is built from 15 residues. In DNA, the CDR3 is TGTGCCAGCACCGGGTTGACTAGCGGGACCTACGAGCAGTACTTC. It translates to CASTGLTSGTYEQYF.

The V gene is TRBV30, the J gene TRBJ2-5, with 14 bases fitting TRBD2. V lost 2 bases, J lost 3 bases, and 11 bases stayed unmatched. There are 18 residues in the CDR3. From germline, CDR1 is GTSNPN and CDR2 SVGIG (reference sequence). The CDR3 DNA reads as TGTGCCTGGAGTAGCCTGGGACTAGCGGGAGAGGTTGAAGAGACCCAGTACTTC. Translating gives CAWSSLGLAGEVEETQYF.

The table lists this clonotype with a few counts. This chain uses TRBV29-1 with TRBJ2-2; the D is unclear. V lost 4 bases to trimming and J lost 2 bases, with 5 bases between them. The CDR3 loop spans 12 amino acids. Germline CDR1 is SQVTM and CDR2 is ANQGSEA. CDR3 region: CSVGRNTGELFF. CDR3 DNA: TGCAGCGTTGGCCGTAACACCGGGGAGCTGTTTTTT.

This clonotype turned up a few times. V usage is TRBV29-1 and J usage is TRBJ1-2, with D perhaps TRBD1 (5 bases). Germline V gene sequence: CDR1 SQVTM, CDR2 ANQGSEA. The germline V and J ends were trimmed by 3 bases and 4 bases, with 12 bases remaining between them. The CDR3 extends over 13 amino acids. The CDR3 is CSVDAGLTYGYTF. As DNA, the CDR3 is TGCAGCGTTGACGCGGGACTAACCTATGGCTACACCTTC. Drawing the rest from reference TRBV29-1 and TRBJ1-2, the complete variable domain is SAVISQKPSRDICQRGTSLTIQCQVDSQVTMMFWYRQQPGQSLTLIATANQGSEATYESGFVIDKFPISRPNLTFSTLTVSNMSPEDSSIYLCSVDAGLTYGYTFGSGTRLTVV.

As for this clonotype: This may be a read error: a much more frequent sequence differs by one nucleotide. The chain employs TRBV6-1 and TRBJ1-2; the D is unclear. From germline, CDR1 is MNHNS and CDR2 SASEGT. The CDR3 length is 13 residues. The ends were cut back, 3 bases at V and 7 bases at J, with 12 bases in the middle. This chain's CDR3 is CASSDPRERGYTF. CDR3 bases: TGTGCCAGCAGTGATCCGAGGGAGCGTGGCTACACCTTC.

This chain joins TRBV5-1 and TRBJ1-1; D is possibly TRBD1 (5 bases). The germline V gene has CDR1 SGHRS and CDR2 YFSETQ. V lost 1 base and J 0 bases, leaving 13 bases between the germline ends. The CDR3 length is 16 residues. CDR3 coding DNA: TGCGCCAGCAGCTTGAGAGGGGCCGCGATGAACACTGAAGCTTTCTTT. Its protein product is CASSLRGAAMNTEAFF. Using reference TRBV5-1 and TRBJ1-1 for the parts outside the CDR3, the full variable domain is KAGVTQTPRYLIKTRGQQVTLSCSPISGHRSVSWYQQTPGQGLQFLFEYFSETQRNKGNFPGRFSGRQFSNSRSEMNVSTLELGDSALYLCASSLRGAAMNTEAFFGQGTRLTVV.

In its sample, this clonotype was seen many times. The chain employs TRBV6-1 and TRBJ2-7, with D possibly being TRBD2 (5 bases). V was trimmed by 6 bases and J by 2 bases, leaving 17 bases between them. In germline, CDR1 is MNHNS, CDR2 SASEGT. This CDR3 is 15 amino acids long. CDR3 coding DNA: TGTGCCAGCAGATTGTCCAATATCGGGGCCTACGAGCAGTACTTC. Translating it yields CASRLSNIGAYEQYF.

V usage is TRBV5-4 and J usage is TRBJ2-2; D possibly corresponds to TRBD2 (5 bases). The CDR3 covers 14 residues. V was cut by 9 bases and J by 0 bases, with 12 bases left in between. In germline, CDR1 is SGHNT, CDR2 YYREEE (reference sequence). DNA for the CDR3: TGTGCCATCCCGGCGGGCACGAACACCGGGGAGCTGTTTTTT. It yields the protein CAIPAGTNTGELFF. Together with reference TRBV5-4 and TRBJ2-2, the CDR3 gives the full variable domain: ETGVTQSPTHLIKTRGQQVTLRCSSQSGHNTVSWYQQALGQGPQFIFQYYREEENGRGNFPPRFSGLQFPNYSSELNVNALELDDSALYLCAIPAGTNTGELFFGEGSRLTVL.